This entry is about one T cell receptor beta chain. Its antigen is unknown. This specimen comes from a study of shared clonotypes between healthy human individuals. Recent vaccinations or acute infections were absent in the healthy HIV-negative adult donors. CDR3 length equals 13 residues. Trimming took off 1 base at V and 6 bases at J, with 9 bases between the two ends. From germline, CDR1 is GTSNPN and CDR2 SVGIG (reference sequence). Regarding the study as a whole: Among donors, the sharing of clonotypes was expected to be influenced by sequencing depth.

The authors distributed each subset's genomic DNA evenly over several immunoSEQ plates. Here immunoSEQ multiplex PCR was the method, and the copy in TCRdb shows in-frame clones only, minus some. The sample includes roughly 2 million clones, 90% to 95% of them seen just once. Sequenced sample: naive CD4+ T cells sorted from blood. Subset indicated: CD45RA+ positively selected. The chain has TRBV30 and TRBJ2-2; possible D gene TRBD1, 6 bases. This sequence was found in a man between 18 and 35 years old in good health. The CDR3 region has the DNA TGTGCCTGGAGTGACAGGGTGGCCGGGGAGCTGTTTTTT. Its translation: CAWSDRVAGELFF.